This T cell receptor (beta chain) was sequenced in a study of vaccination effects on CD4 cells after COVID-19. Trimming took off 5 bases at V and 1 base at J, with 5 bases between the two ends. The CDR3 totals 12 residues. In germline, CDR1 is SGHTA, CDR2 FQGNSA. The protocol was immunoSEQ multiplex PCR, while the TCRdb copy is restricted to in-frame clones and leaves out a portion. The sample lists 42,000 or so clones; around 79% were seen once. In regard to this clone: Its cognate antigen is unknown.

Viral peptide pools were used in the ViraFEST assay to expand antigen-specific CD4+ T cells, and sequencing came afterward. Following 10 days of culture, CD4+ T cells were isolated. The individual was infected with SARS-CoV-2 between March and December 2020, as confirmed by PCR. IL-2 medium was substituted for half the medium on days 3 and 7. The source material was CD4+ T cells from PBMCs cultured with a peptide pool, sampled before COVID-19 vaccination. The chain employs TRBV7-2 and TRBJ1-2; D uncertain. The receptor comes from a human donor who had a prior SARS-CoV-2 infection. CDR3 protein: CASSQDNYGYTF. CDR3 DNA: TGTGCCAGCAGCCAAGATAACTATGGCTACACCTTC. Combining the CDR3 with reference TRBV7-2 and TRBJ1-2 gives the whole variable domain GAGVSQSPSNKVTEKGKDVELRCDPISGHTALYWYRQSLGQGLEFLIYFQGNSAPDKSGLPSDRFSAERTGGSVSTLTIQRTQQEDSAVYLCASSQDNYGYTFGSGTRLTVV.